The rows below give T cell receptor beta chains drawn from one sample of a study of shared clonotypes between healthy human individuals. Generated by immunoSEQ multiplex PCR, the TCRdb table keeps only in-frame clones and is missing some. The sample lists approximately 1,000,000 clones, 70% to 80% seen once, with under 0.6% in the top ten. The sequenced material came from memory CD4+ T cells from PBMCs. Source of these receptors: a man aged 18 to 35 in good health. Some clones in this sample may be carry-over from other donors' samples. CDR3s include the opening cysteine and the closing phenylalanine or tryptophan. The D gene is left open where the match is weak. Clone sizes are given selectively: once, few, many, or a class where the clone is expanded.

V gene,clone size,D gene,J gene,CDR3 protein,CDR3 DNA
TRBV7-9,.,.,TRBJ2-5,CASSLGGLETQYF,TGTGCCAGCAGCTTAGGGGGTTTAGAGACCCAGTACTTC
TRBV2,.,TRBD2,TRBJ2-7,CASTRTRDYEQYF,TGTGCCAGCACAAGGACTAGAGACTACGAGCAGTACTTC
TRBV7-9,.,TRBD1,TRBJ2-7,CASSIGQDYEQYF,TGTGCCAGCAGCATAGGACAGGACTACGAGCAGTACTTC
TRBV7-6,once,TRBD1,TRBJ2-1,CASSSWTGTREQFF,TGTGCCAGCAGCTCTTGGACAGGGACCAGGGAGCAGTTCTTC
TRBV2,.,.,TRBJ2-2,CASSAQLAGELFF,TGTGCCAGCAGTGCCCAACTAGCCGGGGAGCTGTTTTTT
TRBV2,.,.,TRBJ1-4,CASTKEDTDGKLFF,TGTGCCAGCACCAAAGAGGACACTGACGGCAAACTGTTTTTT
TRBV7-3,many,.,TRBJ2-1,CASSLIQGTEQFF,TGTGCCAGCAGCTTAATCCAGGGAACTGAGCAGTTCTTC
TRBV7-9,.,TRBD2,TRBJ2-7,CASSSGLAGETGAYEQYF,TGTGCCAGCAGCTCCGGACTAGCGGGAGAAACAGGGGCCTACGAGCAGTACTTC
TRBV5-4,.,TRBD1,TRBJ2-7,CASSLKGASYEQYF,TGTGCCAGCAGCTTGAAGGGGGCGAGCTACGAGCAGTACTTC
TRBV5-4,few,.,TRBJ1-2,CASSSDGNYGYTF,TGTGCCAGCAGCTCGGACGGTAACTATGGCTACACCTTC
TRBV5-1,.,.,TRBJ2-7,CASSLWGKQGIHEQYF,TGCGCCAGCAGCTTGTGGGGCAAACAGGGAATCCACGAGCAGTACTTC
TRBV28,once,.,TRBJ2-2,CASSWTRGYTGELFF,TGTGCCAGCAGTTGGACAAGGGGTTACACCGGGGAGCTGTTTTTT
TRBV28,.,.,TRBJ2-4,CASSLGGWAKNIQYF,TGTGCCAGCAGTTTGGGGGGATGGGCCAAAAACATTCAGTACTTC
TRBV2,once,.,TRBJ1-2,CASSDYGQNGYTF,TGTGCCAGCAGCGACTATGGACAGAATGGCTACACCTTC
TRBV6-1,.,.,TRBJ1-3,CASSEYQSSGNTIYF,TGTGCCAGCAGTGAATATCAGAGCTCTGGAAACACCATATATTTT
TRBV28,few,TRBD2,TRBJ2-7,CASSFHGTSGSYEQYF,TGTGCCAGCAGTTTCCACGGGACTAGCGGGAGTTACGAGCAGTACTTC
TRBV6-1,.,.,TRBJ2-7,CASNGRVEYEQYF,TGTGCCAGCAATGGCAGGGTGGAGTACGAGCAGTACTTC
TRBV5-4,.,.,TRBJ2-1,CASSPGGAPKLYNEQFF,TGTGCCAGCAGCCCCGGGGGAGCGCCGAAACTCTACAATGAGCAGTTCTTC
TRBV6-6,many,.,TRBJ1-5,CASGQVSNQPQHF,TGTGCCAGCGGGCAGGTTAGCAATCAGCCCCAGCATTTT
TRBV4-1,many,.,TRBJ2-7,CASSRTESYEQYF,TGCGCCAGCAGCCGAACAGAAAGCTACGAGCAGTACTTC
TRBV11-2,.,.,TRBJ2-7,CASRSPSGSTYEQYF,TGTGCCAGCAGGTCCCCGTCGGGCAGCACCTACGAGCAGTACTTC
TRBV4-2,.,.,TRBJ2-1,CASSQEGSSYNEQFF,TGTGCCAGCAGCCAAGAAGGGAGCTCCTACAATGAGCAGTTCTTC
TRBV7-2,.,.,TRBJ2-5,CASSLGVPTGETQYF,TGTGCCAGCAGCTTAGGAGTCCCGACTGGGGAGACCCAGTACTTC
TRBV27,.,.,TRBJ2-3,CASSFGQTITDTQYF,TGTGCCAGCAGTTTTGGGCAGACCATCACAGATACGCAGTATTTT
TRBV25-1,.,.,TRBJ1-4,CASSEFRGTEKLFF,TGTGCCAGCAGTGAATTCAGGGGTACGGAAAAACTGTTTTTT
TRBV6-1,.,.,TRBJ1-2,CASSERRFGDENYGYTF,TGTGCCAGCAGTGAAAGGCGGTTCGGGGACGAGAACTATGGCTACACCTTC
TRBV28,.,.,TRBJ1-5,CASRPIQAHQHF,TGTGCCAGCAGACCCATCCAGGCCCACCAGCATTTT
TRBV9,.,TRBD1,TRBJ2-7,CASSPGDRDVYEQYF,TGTGCCAGCAGCCCAGGGGACAGGGACGTCTACGAGCAGTACTTC
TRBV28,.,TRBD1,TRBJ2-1,CALGQGAGGIYNEQFF,TGTGCCCTGGGACAGGGGGCTGGGGGGATATACAATGAGCAGTTCTTC
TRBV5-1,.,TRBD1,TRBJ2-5,CASSLGQGFQETQYF,TGCGCCAGCAGCTTGGGACAGGGTTTCCAAGAGACCCAGTACTTC
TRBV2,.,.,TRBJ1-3,CAIHISGSSGNTIYF,TGTGCCATCCACATCAGCGGGAGCTCTGGAAACACCATATATTTT
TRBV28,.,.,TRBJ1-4,CATAGQTNEKLFF,TGTGCCACCGCCGGACAAACTAATGAAAAACTGTTTTTT
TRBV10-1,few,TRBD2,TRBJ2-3,CGGLASTDTQYF,TGTGGGGGACTAGCTAGCACAGATACGCAGTATTTT
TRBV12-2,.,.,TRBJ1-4,CASRGVATPEKLFF,TGTGCAAGTCGCGGCGTAGCAACCCCGGAAAAACTGTTTTTT
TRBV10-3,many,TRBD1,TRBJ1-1,CAISVSDRVAEAFF,TGTGCCATCAGTGTAAGCGACAGGGTCGCTGAAGCTTTCTTT
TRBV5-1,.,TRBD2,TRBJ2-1,CASSSLSGQSYNEQFF,TGCGCCAGCAGCTCACTTAGCGGGCAGTCCTACAATGAGCAGTTCTTC
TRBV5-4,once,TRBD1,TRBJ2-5,CASSLSPQGIGETQYF,TGTGCCAGCAGCTTGTCTCCACAGGGGATTGGAGAGACCCAGTACTTC